Given below is one T cell receptor (beta chain) in context. This sample is part of a study of technical replicates of blood from several donors. V lost 2 bases to trimming and J lost 4 bases, with 18 bases between them. The CDR3 spans 17 residues. In germline, CDR1 is WNHNN, CDR2 SYGVQD (reference sequence). Sequencing was performed with immunoSEQ multiplex PCR; in TCRdb, only in-frame clones are kept and a portion is missing. The table includes almost 70,000 clones, approximately 90% detected once. The genes are TRBV10-1 and TRBJ2-1; D perhaps matches TRBD2 (6 bases). The receptor was derived from a human donor in good health. Some clones in this sample may be carry-over from other donors' samples. The sample consisted of PBMCs. The CDR3 DNA follows: TGCGCCAGCAGTGAGGGGGGGTGTACTCATCCATACAATGAGCAGTTCTTC. This codes for CASSEGGCTHPYNEQFF.